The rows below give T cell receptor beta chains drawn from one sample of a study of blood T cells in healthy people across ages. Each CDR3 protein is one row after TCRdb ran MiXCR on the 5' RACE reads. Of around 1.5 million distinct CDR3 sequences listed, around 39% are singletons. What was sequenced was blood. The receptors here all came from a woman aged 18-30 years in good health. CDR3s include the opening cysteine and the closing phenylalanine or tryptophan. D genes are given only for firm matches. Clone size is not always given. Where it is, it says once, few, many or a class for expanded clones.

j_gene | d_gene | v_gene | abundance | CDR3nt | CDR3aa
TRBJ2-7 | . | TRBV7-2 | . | TGTGCCAGCAGCTCGGGGGACTTGTCCTTCGAGCAGTACTTC | CASSSGDLSFEQYF
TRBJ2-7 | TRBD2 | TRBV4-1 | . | TGCGCCAGCAGCCCCTACGGTGGAGGAAGCGGGGGCTATGAGCAGTACTTC | CASSPYGGGSGGYEQYF
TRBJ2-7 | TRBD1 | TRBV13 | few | TGTGCCAGTTTCTTTGGCCTACAGGGGGCAAGGCGGGAGCAGTACTTC | CASFFGLQGARREQYF
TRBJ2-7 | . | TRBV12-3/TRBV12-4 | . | TGTGCCAGCAGCCCATCAACCCCAAGACAGGACGAGCAGTACTTC | CASSPSTPRQDEQYF
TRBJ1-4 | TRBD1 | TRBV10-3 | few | TGTGCCATCAGCGGGACAGGGGAAACTAATGAAAAACTGTTTTTT | CAISGTGETNEKLFF
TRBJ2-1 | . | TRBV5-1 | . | TGCGCCAGCAGCCGGGACCGCAATGAGCAGTTCTTC | CASSRDRNEQFF
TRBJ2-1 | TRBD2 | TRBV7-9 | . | TGTGCCAGCAGCTTTGCCGGACTAGACTTGGACGAGCAGTTCTTC | CASSFAGLDLDEQFF
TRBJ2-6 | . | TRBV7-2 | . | TGTGCCAGCAGCCACAGACAGAGGAAATCGATCTCTGGGGCCAACGTCCTGACTTTC | CASSHRQRKSISGANVLTF
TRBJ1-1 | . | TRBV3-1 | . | TGTGCCAGCAGCCTCCGTCGAGGAAGGGAGACTGAAGCTTTCTTT | CASSLRRGRETEAFF
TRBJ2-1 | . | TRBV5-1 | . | TGCGCCAGCACTTCGGAGCTCGATCGGACTTGGAATGAGCAGTTCTTC | CASTSELDRTWNEQFF
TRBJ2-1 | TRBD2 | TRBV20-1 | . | TGCAGTGCTACTAGCGGGAGGCGTGAGCAGTTCTTC | CSATSGRREQFF
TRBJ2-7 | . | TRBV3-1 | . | TGTGCCAGCAGCTTCAGGGGCCAGGCCTCTAGGCAGTACTTC | CASSFRGQASRQYF
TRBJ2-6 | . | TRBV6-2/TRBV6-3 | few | TGTGCCAGCAGGCAGGGGCCGATCTCTGGGGCCAACGTCCTGACTTTC | CASRQGPISGANVLTF
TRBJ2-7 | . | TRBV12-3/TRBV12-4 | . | TGTGCCAGCAGCCGGGACCTCGCCTCCGAGCAGTACTTC | CASSRDLASEQYF
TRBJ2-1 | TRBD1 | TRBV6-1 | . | TGTGCCAGCAGTCCTTCTCCGGGACAGGGGAACTACAATGAGCAGTTCTTC | CASSPSPGQGNYNEQFF
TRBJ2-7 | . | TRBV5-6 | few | TGTGCCAACCCGGGACTCAACTCCTACGAGCAGTACTTC | CANPGLNSYEQYF
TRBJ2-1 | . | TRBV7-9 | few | TGTGCCAGCAGCTCGCCGTGGAATGAGCAGTTCTTC | CASSSPWNEQFF
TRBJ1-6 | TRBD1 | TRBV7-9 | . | TGTGCCAGCAGCGCTCCGACAGGGGGTCATAATTCACCCCTCCACTTT | CASSAPTGGHNSPLHF
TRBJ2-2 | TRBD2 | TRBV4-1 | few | TGCGCCAGCAGCCAAGCCGGGACTAGCGCCACGAACACCGGGGAGCTGTTTTTT | CASSQAGTSATNTGELFF
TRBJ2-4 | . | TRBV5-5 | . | TGTGCCAGCAGCTTGGGCTGGAGCGGGCTTAGGAACATTCAGTACTTC | CASSLGWSGLRNIQYF
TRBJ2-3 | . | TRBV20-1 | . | TGCAGTGCTACAGATCGGATTACAGATACGCAGTATTTT | CSATDRITDTQYF
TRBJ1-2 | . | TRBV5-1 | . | TGCGCCAGCAGGGGGGAGGACTATGGCTACACCTTC | CASRGEDYGYTF
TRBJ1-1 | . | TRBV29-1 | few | TGCAGCGCTACGGACAGAATGAACACTGAAGCTTTCTTT | CSATDRMNTEAFF
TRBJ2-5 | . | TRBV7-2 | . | TGTGCCAGCAGCTTATCTCGGTCAGGGGAGACCCAGTACTTC | CASSLSRSGETQYF
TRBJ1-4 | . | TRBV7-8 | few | TGTGCCAGCGGGGCGAGGGGAATCGATGAAAAACTGTTTTTT | CASGARGIDEKLFF
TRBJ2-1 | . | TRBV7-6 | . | TGTGCCAGCGGCCAAGTGGGTTACAATGAGCAGTTCTTC | CASGQVGYNEQFF
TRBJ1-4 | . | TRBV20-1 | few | TGCAGTGCTGACGGGGGAGGTAGTAGTGAAAAACTGTTTTTT | CSADGGGSSEKLFF
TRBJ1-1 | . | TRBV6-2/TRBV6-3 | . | TGTGCCAGCAGTTACTCCGGGAGTAACACTGAAGCTTTCTTT | CASSYSGSNTEAFF
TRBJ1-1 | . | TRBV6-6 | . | TGTGCCGGCAGCTCAGCCCCCGGACGGTCTTTAGCTTTCTTT | CAGSSAPGRSLAFF
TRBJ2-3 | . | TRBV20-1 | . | TGCAGTGCTAGAGCGTGGGGAAGCACAGATACGCAGTATTTT | CSARAWGSTDTQYF
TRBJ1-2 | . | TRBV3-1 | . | TGTGCCAGCAGCCAAGGTGGGAACTTCCTGGGAGGCGGCTACACCTTC | CASSQGGNFLGGGYTF